These 26 T cell receptor beta chains came from one sample sequenced in a study of Graves' ophthalmopathy and Graves' hyperthyroidism. Amplification of the TCR beta CDR3 regions used RNA transcripts (as template). HTBI primers primed a first-round RT-PCR, and a second-round multiplex PCR followed. A single record per CDR3 protein comes from TCRdb applying MiXCR to the multiplex PCR reads. The data contain roughly 410,000 distinct CDR3 sequences, over 15% of them singletons. The sequenced material came from peripheral blood. The receptors stem from a woman aged 18-30 years with stable Graves' hyperthyroidism.

This clonotype has just a few counts. CDR3 DNA: TGTGCCAGCAAAACCTCTCGACTAGCGGGGGAACCCACCGGGGAGCTGTTTTTT. Translation gives CASKTSRLAGEPTGELFF. The chain recombines TRBV7-8 with TRBJ2-2; 12 bases match TRBD2. There are 18 residues in the CDR3. Unmatched junction bases numbered 13, after V lost 7 bases and J lost 4 bases. Germline V CDR1 and CDR2: SGHVS, FQNEAQ.

This clonotype was counted at least ten times. CDR3 sequence (DNA): TGTGCCAGCAATATCGCAGACAATCAGCCCCAGCATTTT. This sequence encodes CASNIADNQPQHF. The chain carries TRBV6-5 and TRBJ1-5; D remains unclear. Germline V gene data show CDR1 as MNHEY and CDR2 as SVGAGI. CDR3 length: 13 amino acids. V gave up 7 bases and J gave up 3 bases, with 10 bases separating them.

This clonotype was seen at least ten times. The chain's CDR3 is CSARGRFITGELFF. DNA of the CDR3: TGCAGTGCTAGGGGGAGGTTCATCACCGGGGAGCTGTTTTTT. This chain links TRBV20-1 with TRBJ2-2, with D possibly matching TRBD2 (6 bases). V was pared by 3 bases and J by 4 bases, with 12 bases between. CDR3 length: 14 residues. Germline-derived CDR1 and CDR2 are DFQATT and SNEGSKA (reference sequence).

The chain joins TRBV12-5 to TRBJ1-1, with 7 positions matching TRBD1. The CDR3 extends over 13 amino acids. CDR1 LGHNT and CDR2 FRNRAP come from the germline V gene. V lost 6 bases and J lost 6; bases outside the gene matches: 7. DNA of the CDR3: TGTGCTAGTGGCCAAACGCAGGGGGCTGAAGCTTTCTTT. Translation: CASGQTQGAEAFF.

This sequence joins TRBV6-4 and TRBJ2-5; 12 bases line up with TRBD2. V lost 5 bases, J lost 4 bases, and 14 bases stayed unmatched. CDR3 length equals 18 residues. The germline CDR1 and CDR2 sequences are MRHNA and SNTAGT. CDR3 DNA sequence: TGTGCCAGCAGTCCTCGAGCCCCAACTAGCGGGGGGATAGAGACCCAGTACTTC. Encoded protein: CASSPRAPTSGGIETQYF.

This clonotype was detected ten times or more. The rearrangement links TRBV7-3 to TRBJ2-7; 10 bases match TRBD1. With V trimmed by 3 bases and J by 5 bases, 4 bases remained unmatched. The CDR3 has 14 amino acids. Germline CDR1 reads SGHTA; CDR2 reads FQGTGA. For the CDR3, the DNA is TGTGCCAGCAGCTTCCTCGGACAGGGGGACGAGCAGTACTTC. Its protein product is CASSFLGQGDEQYF.

This clonotype was recorded at least ten times. This chain links TRBV9 with TRBJ2-2; D unclear. This CDR3 has 14 residues. Trimming shortened V by 2 bases and J by 9 bases, and 14 bases separated the two germline ends. Germline V lookup: CDR1 SGDLS, CDR2 YYNGEE. Here the CDR3 reads CASSVWQSSRELFF. The CDR3 region has the DNA TGTGCCAGCAGCGTTTGGCAGTCCTCCCGGGAGCTGTTTTTT.

Notes on this clonotype: One base away lies a much larger clone, so this may be a sequencing read error. For the CDR3, the DNA is TGTGCCGGCACCAAGGACAGACCTAACACTGAAGCTTTCTTT. Translated: CAGTKDRPNTEAFF. The chain carries TRBV12-3 or TRBV12-4 and TRBJ1-1; D is perhaps TRBD1 (6 bases). Trimming left V 11 bases short and J 2 bases short, with 18 bases between. The CDR3 consists of 14 residues.

This clonotype has a count of ten or more. This chain connects TRBV20-1 to TRBJ1-5; D is undetermined. CDR3 length: 14 residues. Germline V gives CDR1 DFQATT, CDR2 SNEGSKA (reference sequence). V gave up 3 bases and J gave up 0 bases, with 9 bases separating them. The CDR3: CSASNRDSNQPQHF. The CDR3 coding sequence is TGCAGTGCTAGTAACCGGGATAGCAATCAGCCCCAGCATTTT.

In this sample, this clonotype turned up many times. This sequence joins TRBV28 and TRBJ2-5; 9 nucleotides line up with TRBD1. The germline gives CDR1 MDHEN, CDR2 SYDVKM. The CDR3 is 13 residues long. The V gene end was trimmed by 6 bases and the J gene end by 4 bases; junction bases not matched to a gene: 3. DNA of the CDR3: TGTGCCAGCAGACCGGGACAGGGAGAGACCCAGTACTTC. It yields the protein CASRPGQGETQYF.

This clonotype occurred a few times. V usage is TRBV5-1 and J usage is TRBJ1-3; D gene uncertain. Germline CDR1 and CDR2: SGHRS and YFSETQ. The V gene lost 4 bases and the J gene lost 0 bases, with 11 bases spanning the gap. The CDR3 runs to 15 residues. The CDR3 DNA follows: TGCGCCAGCAGCCCCGGACTGAACTCTGGAAACACCATATATTTT. This sequence encodes CASSPGLNSGNTIYF.

This clonotype was found many times. This sequence joins TRBV6-1 and TRBJ2-7; no clear D gene. Germline CDR1 MNHNS, CDR2 SASEGT. The CDR3 contains 13 residues. The chain's CDR3 is CASSEAPTSSSTV. The DNA for the CDR3 is TGTGCCAGCAGTGAAGCCCCTACGAGCAGCAGTACCGTC.

The sample holds a few counts of this clonotype. The V gene is TRBV4-2, the J gene TRBJ1-1; 7 nucleotides line up with TRBD1. CDR1 is LGHNA and CDR2 is YNFKEQ in the germline V gene. The CDR3 totals 15 residues. V lost 3 bases and J lost 0; bases outside the gene matches: 4. CDR3 DNA sequence: TGTGCCAGCAGCCAGGGACAGCTAATGAACACTGAAGCTTTCTTT. Translated, it gives CASSQGQLMNTEAFF.

This clonotype was detected ten times or more. This chain joins TRBV6-5 and TRBJ1-1; 9 positions match TRBD1. The germline gives CDR1 MNHEY, CDR2 SVGAGI. V trimming: 0 bases; J trimming: 4 bases; junction bases outside the gene matches: 3. The CDR3 extends over 15 amino acids. The CDR3 bases are TGTGCCAGCAGTTACTCGCTACAGGGGGCCACTGAAGCTTTCTTT. This codes for CASSYSLQGATEAFF.

This clonotype occurred a few times. The conserved closing phenylalanine or tryptophan is absent in this CDR3, likely reflecting a read error. J is TRBJ1-6 and V is TRBV27; tentatively, D is TRBD1 (5 bases). V was cut by 3 bases and J by 0 bases, with 12 bases left in between. Germline-derived CDR1 and CDR2 are MNHEY and SMNVEV (reference sequence). This CDR3 is built from 17 residues. The CDR3 DNA is TGTGCCAGCAGTTTCGAGGGGCGGAGCTCCTATAATTCACCCCTCCACCTT. The encoded protein is CASSFEGRSSYNSPLHL.

This chain links TRBV11-2 with TRBJ1-1, with 7 positions matching TRBD1. Germline V CDR1 and CDR2: SGHAT, FQNNGV. V gave up 5 bases and J gave up 4 bases; unmatched junction bases: 7. CDR3 length: 14 residues. The CDR3 region has the DNA TGTGCCAGCAGCACGGACAGGTTGGCCACTGAAGCTTTCTTT. Encoded protein: CASSTDRLATEAFF.

There are many counts of this clonotype. CDR3 amino acids: CASNHGGGPYTGELFF. The CDR3 DNA sequence: TGCGCCAGCAACCACGGGGGGGGGCCGTACACCGGGGAGCTGTTTTTT. The V and J genes are TRBV5-1 and TRBJ2-2; TRBD2 aligns across 8 bases. The CDR3 totals 16 residues. V lost 6 bases, J lost 3 bases, and 10 bases stayed unmatched. Looked up from germline, CDR1 is SGHRS and CDR2 is YFSETQ. The whole variable domain, filled in from reference TRBV5-1 and TRBJ2-2, reads KAGVTQTPRYLIKTRGQQVTLSCSPISGHRSVSWYQQTPGQGLQFLFEYFSETQRNKGNFPGRFSGRQFSNSRSEMNVSTLELGDSALYLCASNHGGGPYTGELFFGEGSRLTVL.

The chain links TRBV28 to TRBJ1-6; weak D call: TRBD1 (5 bases). Germline CDR1 and CDR2: MDHEN and SYDVKM. The CDR3 length is 14 residues. V lost 6 bases and J 7 bases, leaving 13 bases between the germline ends. CDR3 loop: CASSQGLGNSPLHF. The CDR3 coding sequence is TGTGCCAGCAGCCAGGGTTTGGGGAATTCACCCCTCCACTTT.

Ten or more counts support this clonotype. The genes are TRBV6-1 and TRBJ2-7; 10 bases are a match to TRBD2. Germline loops: CDR1 MNHNS, CDR2 SASEGT. V gave up 6 bases and J gave up 3 bases; unmatched junction bases: 14. The CDR3 is made up of 17 amino acids. The CDR3 reads CASSPPGLAIDIYEQYF. The CDR3 nucleotides read TGTGCCAGCAGCCCGCCGGGACTAGCGATCGATATCTACGAGCAGTACTTC.

This clonotype was seen ten or more times. V is TRBV12-5 and J is TRBJ2-7, with 9 bases matching TRBD1. Losses at the gene ends were 7 bases for V and 2 bases for J; bases not matched to a gene: 9. This CDR3 has 15 residues. Germline lookup yields CDR1 LGHNT and CDR2 FRNRAP. CDR3 in amino acids: CASALTGGPTYEQYF. DNA of the CDR3: TGTGCTAGTGCTCTGACAGGGGGTCCCACCTACGAGCAGTACTTC.

This clonotype was detected many times. The chain carries TRBV6-2 or TRBV6-3 and TRBJ1-5; D is possibly TRBD1 (5 bases). Per the germline V gene, CDR1 is MNHEY and CDR2 is SVGEGT. V lost 7 bases and J lost 0, with 22 bases in between. The CDR3 extends over 18 amino acids. CDR3 nucleotide sequence: TGTGCCAGCAACGGGCCCTTCGGGGGTGCTTATAGCAATCAGCCCCAGCATTTT. Protein product: CASNGPFGGAYSNQPQHF.

The chain combines TRBV12-3 or TRBV12-4 with TRBJ2-5; D gene uncertain. The CDR3 has 14 residues. Trimming left V 2 bases short and J 5 bases short, with 12 bases between. CDR3 loop: CASSLRRVRETQYF. In nucleotides, the CDR3 is TGTGCCAGCAGTTTAAGAAGAGTTCGGGAGACCCAGTACTTC.

This clonotype was recorded at least ten times. CDR3 DNA: TGTGCCAGCAGTGCGTGGAGACAGGGGCTCTACGAGCAGTACTTC. Translated, it gives CASSAWRQGLYEQYF. The chain has TRBV6-1 and TRBJ2-7; TRBD1 agrees at 8 bases. This CDR3 region has 15 residues. The germline CDR1 and CDR2 sequences are MNHNS and SASEGT. Germline trimming cut 4 bases from V and 3 bases from J; bases unmatched to any gene: 8.

The table lists this clonotype with many counts. The CDR3 DNA follows: TGTGCCAGCTTAGACCGTGATTCACCCCTCCACTTT. It translates to CASLDRDSPLHF. The chain employs TRBV6-1 and TRBJ1-6, with no clear D. CDR1 is MNHNS, CDR2 SASEGT, per germline. This CDR3 comprises 12 residues. V shed 8 bases and J shed 8 bases, with 10 bases lying between them.

The sample holds many counts of this clonotype. V usage is TRBV24-1 and J usage is TRBJ2-6; the D gene is possibly TRBD1 (6 bases). The V and J ends lost 3 bases and 4 bases respectively, with 12 bases between them. The CDR3 loop spans 16 amino acids. From germline, CDR1 is KGHDR and CDR2 SFDVKD. The CDR3 region is CATSDAGATGANVLTF. The CDR3 DNA sequence: TGTGCCACCAGTGATGCAGGGGCCACCGGGGCCAACGTCCTGACTTTC.

This clonotype was picked up many times. The chain links TRBV20-1 to TRBJ1-6; 8 bases are a match to TRBD1. Trimming cost V 3 bases and J 7 bases; bases outside gene matches: 11. This CDR3 has 16 residues. Germline V gives CDR1 DFQATT, CDR2 SNEGSKA (reference sequence). The CDR3 bases are TGCAGTGCTAGTCGGACAGGGACCCTCCCCAATTCACCCCTCCACTTT. It translates to CSASRTGTLPNSPLHF.